This T cell receptor beta chain was sequenced for a study of memory CD4+ T cells and cytomegalovirus serostatus. The wider study: Of the healthy Belgian adults, several were CMV seropositive and 20 to 30 seronegative.

Per the authors' pipeline: After removing out-of-frame reads, 2,204,828 distinct TCRbeta sequences remained. TCRdb keeps only in-frame clones here, not all; method: immunoSEQ multiplex PCR. V, J and clone size are those of that table, while D and trimming were read from the DNA. This sample has 46,000 or so clones; 78% occur once, and the top ten carry around 0.99%. Concerning this clone: The antigen remains undetermined.

The sort gate was single viable CD3+CD4+CD8-CD45RO+ cells for memory CD4+ T cells. Serostatus was set by detecting CMV pp150, pp28, p38, p52 IgG. Study results and caveats: Repertoires predicted CMV serostatus with median bootstrapped AUC of around 0.96.

CDR1 is LGHNA, CDR2 YSLEER, per germline. The CDR3 spans 15 residues. V was pared by 4 bases and J by 4 bases, with 4 bases of the junction left unmatched. This TCR derives from an adult in good health and CMV-seronegative. The chain combines TRBV4-3 with TRBJ1-3; 10 nucleotides agree with TRBD1. Sequenced sample: memory CD4+ T cells from blood. The CDR3 loop is CASSPDRGRGNTIYF. The CDR3, as DNA: TGCGCCAGCAGCCCTGACAGGGGGCGAGGAAACACCATATATTTT.